This TCR beta chain was profiled in a study of blood T cell repertoires in COVID-19. Across the whole study: Samples of COVID-19 (acute and convalescent) were obtained from the United States, Italy and Spain. The analysed material was cDNA or gDNA that came from T cells, B-cell-depleted T cells, or PBMCs.

Germline CDR1 and CDR2: KGHSH and LQKENI. The CDR3 sequence is 14 residues long. V lost 3 bases, J lost 4 bases, and 3 bases stayed unmatched. In the study's own analysis: Estimated nucleated cell counts came from reference gene primer amplification. The data were produced by immunoSEQ multiplex PCR, yet TCRdb's version contains in-frame clones alone and is incomplete. That table furnishes V, J and clone size, whereas the DNA furnished D and trimming. This table holds more than 200,000 clones, roughly 86% found once. Enrolment of Seattle patients took place during active infection, and they were followed longitudinally.

Source material: peripheral blood. V and J are TRBV18 and TRBJ1-1, with 9 positions matching TRBD1. The receptor was derived from a woman in her forties or fifties with COVID-19, enrolled during active disease. This CDR3 reads CASSPDRGGTEAFF. As DNA, the CDR3 is TGTGCCAGCTCACCGGACAGGGGAGGCACTGAAGCTTTCTTT. Full variable domain (missing parts from reference TRBV18 and TRBJ1-1): NAGVMQNPRHLVRRRGQEARLRCSPMKGHSHVYWYRQLPEEGLKFMVYLQKENIIDESGMPKERFSAEFPKEGPSILRIQQVVRGDSAAYFCASSPDRGGTEAFFGQGTRLTVV.